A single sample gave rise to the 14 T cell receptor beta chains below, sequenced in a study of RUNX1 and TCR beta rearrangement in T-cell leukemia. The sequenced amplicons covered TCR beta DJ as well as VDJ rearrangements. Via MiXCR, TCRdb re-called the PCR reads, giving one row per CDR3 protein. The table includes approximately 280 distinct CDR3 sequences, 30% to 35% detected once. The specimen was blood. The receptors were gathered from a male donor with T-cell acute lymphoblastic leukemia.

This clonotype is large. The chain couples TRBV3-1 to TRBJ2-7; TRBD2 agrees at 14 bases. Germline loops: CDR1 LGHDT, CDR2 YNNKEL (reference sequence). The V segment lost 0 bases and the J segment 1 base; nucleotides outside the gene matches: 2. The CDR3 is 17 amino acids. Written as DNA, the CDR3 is TGTGCCAGCAGCCAAGACGGACTAGCGGGGGGTTCCTACGAGCAGTACTTC. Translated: CASSQDGLAGGSYEQYF.

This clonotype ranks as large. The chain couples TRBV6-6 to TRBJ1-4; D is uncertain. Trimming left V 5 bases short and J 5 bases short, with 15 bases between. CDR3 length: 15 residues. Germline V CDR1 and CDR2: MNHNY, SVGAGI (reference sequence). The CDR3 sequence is CASSPAIVSNEKLFF. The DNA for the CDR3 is TGTGCCAGCAGTCCCGCTATCGTATCGAATGAAAAACTGTTTTTT.

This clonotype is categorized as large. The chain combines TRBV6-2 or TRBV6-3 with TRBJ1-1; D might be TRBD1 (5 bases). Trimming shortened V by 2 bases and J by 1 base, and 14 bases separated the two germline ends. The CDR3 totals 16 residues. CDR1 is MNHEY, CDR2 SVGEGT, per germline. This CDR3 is CASSYRRLTGNTEAFF. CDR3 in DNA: TGTGCCAGCAGTTACCGACGGCTCACAGGGAACACTGAAGCTTTCTTT.

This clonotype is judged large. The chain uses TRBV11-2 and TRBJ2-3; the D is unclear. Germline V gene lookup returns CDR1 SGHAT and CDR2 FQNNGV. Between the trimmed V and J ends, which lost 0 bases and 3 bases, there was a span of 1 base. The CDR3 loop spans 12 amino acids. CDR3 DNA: TGTGCCAGCAGCTTAGAAACAGATACGCAGTATTTT. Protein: CASSLETDTQYF.

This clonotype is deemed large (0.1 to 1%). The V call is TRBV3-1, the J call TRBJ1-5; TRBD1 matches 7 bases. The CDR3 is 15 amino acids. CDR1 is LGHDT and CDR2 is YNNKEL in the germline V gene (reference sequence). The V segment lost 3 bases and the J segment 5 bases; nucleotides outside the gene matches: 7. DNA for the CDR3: TGTGCCAGCAGCCAGACGACAGGGCGGTATCAGCCCCAGCATTTT. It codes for CASSQTTGRYQPQHF.

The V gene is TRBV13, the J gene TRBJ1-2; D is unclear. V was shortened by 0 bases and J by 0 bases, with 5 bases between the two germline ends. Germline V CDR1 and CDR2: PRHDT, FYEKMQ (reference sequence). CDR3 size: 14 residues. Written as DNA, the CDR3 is TGTGCCAGCAGCTTAGGGCAAGCTAACTATGGCTACACCTTC. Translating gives CASSLGQANYGYTF.

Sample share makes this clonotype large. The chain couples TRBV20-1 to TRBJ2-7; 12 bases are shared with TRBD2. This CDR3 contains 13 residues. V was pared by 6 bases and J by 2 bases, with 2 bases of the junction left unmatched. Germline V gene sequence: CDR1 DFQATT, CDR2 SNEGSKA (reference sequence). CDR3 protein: CSAGTSGPYEQYV. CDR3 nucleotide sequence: TGCAGTGCAGGGACTAGCGGGCCCTACGAGCAGTACGTC.

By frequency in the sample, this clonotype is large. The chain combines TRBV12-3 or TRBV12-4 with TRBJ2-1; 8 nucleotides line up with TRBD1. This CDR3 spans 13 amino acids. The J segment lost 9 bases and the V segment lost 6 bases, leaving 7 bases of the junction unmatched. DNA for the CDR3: TGTGCCAGCAGCCACGGACAGGGTGCTGAGCAGTTCTTC. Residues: CASSHGQGAEQFF.

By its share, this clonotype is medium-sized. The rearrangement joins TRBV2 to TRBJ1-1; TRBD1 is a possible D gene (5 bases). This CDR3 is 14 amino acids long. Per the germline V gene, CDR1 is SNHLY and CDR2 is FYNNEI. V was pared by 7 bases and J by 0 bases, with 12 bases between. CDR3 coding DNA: TGTGCCAGCATTCCGAGACAGCTGAACACTGAAGCTTTCTTT. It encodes CASIPRQLNTEAFF.

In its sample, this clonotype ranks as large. CDR3 amino acids: CASSLEGAFKGNTIYF. Here the CDR3 DNA reads TGCGCCAGCAGCTTGGAAGGGGCGTTTAAAGGAAACACCATATATTTT. The chain is built from TRBV5-1 and TRBJ1-3, with D maybe TRBD1 (5 bases). Germline CDR1 is SGHRS and CDR2 is YFSETQ. This CDR3 spans 16 amino acids. V was trimmed by 0 bases and J by 4 bases, leaving 14 bases between them.

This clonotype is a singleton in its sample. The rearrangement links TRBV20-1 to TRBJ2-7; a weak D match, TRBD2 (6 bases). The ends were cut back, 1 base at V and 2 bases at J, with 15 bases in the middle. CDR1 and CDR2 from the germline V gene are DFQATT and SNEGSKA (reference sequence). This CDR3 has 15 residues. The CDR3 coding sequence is TGCAGTGCTAGAGTCCCGACTAGTAACCCCTACGAGCAGTACTTC. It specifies CSARVPTSNPYEQYF.

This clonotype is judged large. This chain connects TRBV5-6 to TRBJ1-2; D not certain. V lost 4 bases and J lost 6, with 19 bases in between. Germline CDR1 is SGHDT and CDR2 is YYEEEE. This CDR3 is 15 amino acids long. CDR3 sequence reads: CASSTQVSQWNGYTF. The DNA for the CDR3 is TGTGCCAGCAGCACCCAAGTTAGCCAGTGGAATGGCTACACCTTC.

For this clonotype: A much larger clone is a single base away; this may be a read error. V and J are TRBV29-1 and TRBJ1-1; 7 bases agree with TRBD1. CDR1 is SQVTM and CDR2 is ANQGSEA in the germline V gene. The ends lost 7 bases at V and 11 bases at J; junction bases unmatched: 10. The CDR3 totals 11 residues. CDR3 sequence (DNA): TGCAGCGGGGAGCACGACAGGGAGGCTTTCTTT. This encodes CSGEHDREAFF.

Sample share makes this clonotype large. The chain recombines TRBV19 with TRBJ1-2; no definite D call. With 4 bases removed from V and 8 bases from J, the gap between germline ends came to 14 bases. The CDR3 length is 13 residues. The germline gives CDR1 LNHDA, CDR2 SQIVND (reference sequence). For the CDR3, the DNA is TGTGCCAGTAGTAAGGGAGGTCATGGAGGCTACACCTTC. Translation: CASSKGGHGGYTF.